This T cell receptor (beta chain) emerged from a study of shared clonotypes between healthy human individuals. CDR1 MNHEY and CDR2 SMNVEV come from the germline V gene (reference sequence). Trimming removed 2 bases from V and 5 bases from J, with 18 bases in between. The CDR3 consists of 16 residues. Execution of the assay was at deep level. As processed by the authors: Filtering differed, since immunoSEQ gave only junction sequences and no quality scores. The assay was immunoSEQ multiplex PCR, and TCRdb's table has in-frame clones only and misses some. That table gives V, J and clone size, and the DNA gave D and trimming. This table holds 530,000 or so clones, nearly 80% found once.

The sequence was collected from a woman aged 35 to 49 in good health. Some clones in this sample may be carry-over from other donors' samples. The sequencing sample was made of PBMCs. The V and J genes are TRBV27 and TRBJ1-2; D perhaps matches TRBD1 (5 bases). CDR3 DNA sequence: TGTGCCAGCAGTTTAGCCCGCGCAAGGGGCCCTTATGGCTACACCTTC. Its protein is CASSLARARGPYGYTF.